This T cell receptor beta chain is from a study of cytomegalovirus exposure and HLA in healthy donors. Study results and caveats: A cluster of highly shared sequence variants was likely a sequencing artifact. Some TCR beta chains (roughly 160 of them) were listed as cytomegalovirus-associated.

PCR used 60 Vbeta primers and 13 Jbeta primers. The protocol was immunoSEQ multiplex PCR, while the TCRdb copy is restricted to in-frame clones and leaves out a portion. The table lists over 200,000 clones. As concerns this clone: Its specificity is not known.

This sequence originates from a woman in her twenties or thirties in good health and CMV-seropositive. Material for sequencing was PBMCs.

The chain's CDR3 is CASSLRGFYSGRTNTQYF. The CDR3 bases are TGTGCCAGCAGCTTGAGGGGCTTTTATAGCGGGAGAACGAATACGCAGTATTTT. The rearrangement links TRBV7-8 to TRBJ2-3, with 9 bases fitting TRBD2. This CDR3 has 18 residues. The ends lost 3 bases at V and 7 bases at J; junction bases unmatched: 17. Looked up from germline, CDR1 is SGHVS and CDR2 is FQNEAQ.